This TCR beta chain was retrieved from a study of blood T cell repertoires in COVID-19. In the original processing: Reference gene primer amplification yielded estimated nucleated cell counts. This table comes from immunoSEQ multiplex PCR, and its TCRdb copy is limited to in-frame clones, with some not included. V and J calls and clone size are as listed in that table; D and trimming were resolved from the DNA. This sample carries under 200,000 clones, 82% of them seen once, and the ten largest clones take roughly 5.2%. Trimming took 8 bases from V and 0 from J; bases not matched to a gene: 6. Germline-derived CDR1 and CDR2 are MNHEY and SVGAGI. The CDR3 is 14 amino acids.

The genes are TRBV6-5 and TRBJ2-7; 8 bases agree with TRBD1. Input material: PBMCs or T cells enriched from blood (not recorded which). The sequence was obtained from a woman in her sixties with acute COVID-19. As DNA, the CDR3 is TGTGCCAGCGGAAGGACAGGGAGCTCCTACGAGCAGTACTTC. This translates into CASGRTGSSYEQYF.